The rows below give T cell receptor beta chains drawn from one sample of a study of blood T cell repertoires in COVID-19. Profiling relied on immunoSEQ multiplex PCR, and the TCRdb table lists in-frame clones only, not all of them. Altogether 230,000 or so clones are present, 75% to 90% being singletons, with the ten largest covering around 3.5%. The specimen sequenced was PBMCs or T cells enriched from blood (not recorded which). These receptors were obtained from a woman between 40 and 50 years old with acute COVID-19. Each CDR3 is given with its conserved first and last residue. A D gene is named only where the DNA matches it firmly. The size entry is marked missing in some rows and otherwise reads once, few, many or a size class.

v_gene	d_gene	len	abundance	j_gene	CDR3nt	CDR3aa
TRBV21-1	.	19	once	TRBJ2-6	TGTGCCAGCACCAAGGGGATAACGGAGGCCCGGGCTGGGGCCAACGTCCTGACTTTC	CASTKGITEARAGANVLTF
TRBV5-4	TRBD1	15	.	TRBJ1-1	TGTGCCAGCAGCCGGGGGACAGGGGTAGGCACTGAAGCTTTCTTT	CASSRGTGVGTEAFF
TRBV3-1/TRBV3-2	.	14	.	TRBJ1-2	TGTGCCAGCAGCTTGGGGGCACGACGGGGAGGCTACACCTTC	CASSLGARRGGYTF
TRBV5-1	.	15	.	TRBJ2-1	TGCGCCAGCAGCCGGGACTCGATGGCGGCCAATGAGCAGTTCTTC	CASSRDSMAANEQFF
TRBV19	.	13	.	TRBJ1-2	TGTGCCAGTAGTCTTCCGGGGTTCTATGGCTACACCTTC	CASSLPGFYGYTF
TRBV7-9	TRBD1	17	.	TRBJ1-2	TGTGCCAGCACCGTCGGCGGGGGGACAGCCCAAAACTATGGCTACACCTTC	CASTVGGGTAQNYGYTF
TRBV11-2	.	12	.	TRBJ1-5	TGTGCCAGCAGCTTTTCGGCAGGGCCCCAGCATTTT	CASSFSAGPQHF
TRBV27	.	15	once	TRBJ1-5	TGTGCCAGCAAAGAATCTATTCTTCCCAATCAGCCCCAGCATTTT	CASKESILPNQPQHF
TRBV6-5	.	16	.	TRBJ1-5	TGTGCCAGCAGTTACGCGGGATTTGGGGGCAATCAGCCCCAGCATTTT	CASSYAGFGGNQPQHF
TRBV13	TRBD1	14	.	TRBJ1-2	TGTGCCAGCAGCTTAGGCAAGGGGGCCTATGGCTACACCTTC	CASSLGKGAYGYTF
TRBV19	.	16	few	TRBJ1-1	TGTGCCAGTAGTCACCCTGGGGGGGTTGAAAACACTGAAGCTTTCTTT	CASSHPGGVENTEAFF
TRBV6-4	.	16	.	TRBJ1-4	TGTGCCAGCAGCCTCCTAGACAGAGTTACTAATGAAAAACTGTTTTTT	CASSLLDRVTNEKLFF
TRBV19	.	13	few	TRBJ1-5	TGTGCCAGTAGTATAGGGGCTGGACTGTTGTATCATTTT	CASSIGAGLLYHF
TRBV5-1	.	14	.	TRBJ1-1	TGCGCCAGCACCTACTCACCAGGGAACACTGAAGCTTTCTTT	CASTYSPGNTEAFF
TRBV23-1	TRBD1	15	.	TRBJ1-3	TGCGCCAGCAGTCAGCTACAGGGGGCAGGAAACACCATATATTTT	CASSQLQGAGNTIYF
TRBV19	TRBD1	15	.	TRBJ1-6	TGTGCCAGTAGTTCGCGACAGGGGGAGAATTCACCCCTCCACTTT	CASSSRQGENSPLHF
TRBV7-9	.	15	.	TRBJ2-5	TGTGCCAGCAGCTCGCGCTCAGGGCCCACCACGACCCAGTACTTC	CASSSRSGPTTTQYF
TRBV5-1	.	15	.	TRBJ2-3	TGCGCCAGCAGCCCCCGGGGGGCCAGCACAGATACGCAGTATTTT	CASSPRGASTDTQYF
TRBV6-2/TRBV6-3	.	17	.	TRBJ1-5	TGTGCCAGCAGTACCATAGGACAGCGCCCGAATGATCAGCCCCAGCATTTT	CASSTIGQRPNDQPQHF
TRBV24-1	TRBD1	14	.	TRBJ1-2	TGTGCCACCAGTGCGACAGGGGGCACCTATGGCTACACCTTC	CATSATGGTYGYTF
TRBV5-4	TRBD1	18	.	TRBJ1-1	TGTGCCAGCAGCTTGGGTATATCGGGACAGGGGGGAGGCACTGAAGCTTTCTTT	CASSLGISGQGGGTEAFF
TRBV11-1	.	14	few	TRBJ1-1	TGTGCCAGCAGCTTAGCAGGACAGAACACTGAAGCTTTCTTT	CASSLAGQNTEAFF
TRBV14	.	13	.	TRBJ2-1	TGTGCCAGCAGCCCAACTAGCTTGAATGAGCAGTTCTTC	CASSPTSLNEQFF
TRBV6-5	.	13	.	TRBJ1-5	TGTGCCAGCAGGGCAGGGGAAGGTCAGCCCCAGCATTTT	CASRAGEGQPQHF
TRBV5-1	.	13	.	TRBJ1-1	TGCGCCAGTCAGGAGGGCTTTAACACTGAAGCTTTCTTT	CASQEGFNTEAFF
TRBV5-1	.	13	.	TRBJ1-5	TGCGCCAGCAGCTTCGGAGGGCATCAGCCCCAGCATTTT	CASSFGGHQPQHF